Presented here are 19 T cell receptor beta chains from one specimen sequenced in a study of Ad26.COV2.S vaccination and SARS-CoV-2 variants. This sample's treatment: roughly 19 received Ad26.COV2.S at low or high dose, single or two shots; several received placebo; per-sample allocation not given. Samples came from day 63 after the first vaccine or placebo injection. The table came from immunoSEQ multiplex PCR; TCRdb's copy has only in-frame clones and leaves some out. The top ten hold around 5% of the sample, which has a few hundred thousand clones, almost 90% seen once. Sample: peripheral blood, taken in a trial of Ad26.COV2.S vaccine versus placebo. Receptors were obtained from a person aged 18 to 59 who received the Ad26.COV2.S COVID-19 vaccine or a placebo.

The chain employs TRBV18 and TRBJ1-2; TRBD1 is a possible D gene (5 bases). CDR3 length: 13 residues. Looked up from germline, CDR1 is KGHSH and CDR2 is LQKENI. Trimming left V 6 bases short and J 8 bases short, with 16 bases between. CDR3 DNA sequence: TGTGCCAGCTCTCCAGGTGGGGCTCTCGGCTACACCTTC. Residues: CASSPGGALGYTF.

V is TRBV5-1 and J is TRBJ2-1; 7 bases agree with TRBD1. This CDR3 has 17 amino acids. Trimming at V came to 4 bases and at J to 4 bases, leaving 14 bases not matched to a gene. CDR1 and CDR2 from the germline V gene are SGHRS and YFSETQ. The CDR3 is CASSHNRDSSYYNEQFF. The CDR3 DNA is TGCGCCAGCAGCCATAATAGGGACAGTTCTTATTACAATGAGCAGTTCTTC.

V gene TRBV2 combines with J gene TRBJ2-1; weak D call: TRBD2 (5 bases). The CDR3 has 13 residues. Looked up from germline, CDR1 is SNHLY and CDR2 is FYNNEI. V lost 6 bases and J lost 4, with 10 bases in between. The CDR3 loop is CASRRTLYNEQFF. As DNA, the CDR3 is TGTGCCAGCAGGCGGACTTTATACAATGAGCAGTTCTTC.

CDR3 sequence (DNA): TGTGCCAGCAGCTGGACAGCCAGCACAGATACGCAGTATTTT. This translates into CASSWTASTDTQYF. The gene calls are TRBV5-4 and TRBJ2-3; D is possibly TRBD1 (6 bases). V was cut by 3 bases and J by 0 bases, with 8 bases left in between. CDR3 length: 14 residues. Per germline, CDR1 SGHNT and CDR2 YYREEE (reference sequence).

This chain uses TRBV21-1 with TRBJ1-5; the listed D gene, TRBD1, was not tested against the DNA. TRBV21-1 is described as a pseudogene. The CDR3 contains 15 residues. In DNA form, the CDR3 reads TGTGCCAGCACCCTAGGACAGGTGTCGAGTCAGCCCCAGCATTTT. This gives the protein CASTLGQVSSQPQHF.

The chain's CDR3 is CASSPSGGSYEQYF. The CDR3 region has the DNA TGTGCCAGCAGTCCGTCCGGGGGTTCCTACGAGCAGTACTTC. The chain joins TRBV6-2 or TRBV6-3 to TRBJ2-7, with a tentative D call TRBD2 (6 bases). The CDR3 is 14 residues long. Per germline, CDR1 MNHEY and CDR2 SVGEGT. V was shortened by 5 bases and J by 1 base, with 12 bases between the two germline ends.

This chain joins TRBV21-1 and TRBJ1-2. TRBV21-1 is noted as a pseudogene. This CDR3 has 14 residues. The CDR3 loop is CASIAGSPNYGYTF. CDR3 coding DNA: TGTGCCAGCATAGCAGGCAGCCCAAACTATGGCTACACCTTC.

The CDR3: CASSPRTGWGELFF. The CDR3 DNA follows: TGTGCCAGCAGCCCCAGGACAGGATGGGGAGAACTGTTTTTT. This chain joins TRBV7-2 and TRBJ1-4, with 7 bases identical to TRBD1. V was pared by 5 bases and J by 12 bases, with 12 bases of the junction left unmatched. Germline V gene lookup returns CDR1 SGHTA and CDR2 FQGNSA. The CDR3 covers 14 residues.

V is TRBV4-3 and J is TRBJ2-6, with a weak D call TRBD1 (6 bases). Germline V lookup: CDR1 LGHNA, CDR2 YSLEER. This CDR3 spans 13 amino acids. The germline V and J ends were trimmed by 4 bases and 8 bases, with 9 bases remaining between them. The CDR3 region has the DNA TGCGCCAGCAGCCCGGACAGAACCAACGTCCTGACTTTC. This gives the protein CASSPDRTNVLTF.

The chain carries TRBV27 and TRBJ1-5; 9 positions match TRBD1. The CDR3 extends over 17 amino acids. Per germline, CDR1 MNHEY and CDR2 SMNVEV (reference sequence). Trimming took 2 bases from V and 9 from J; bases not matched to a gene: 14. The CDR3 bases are TGTGCCAGCAGTTTAAGGAGGACAGGGGTCCCGGAGGTGCCCCAGCATTTT. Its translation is CASSLRRTGVPEVPQHF.

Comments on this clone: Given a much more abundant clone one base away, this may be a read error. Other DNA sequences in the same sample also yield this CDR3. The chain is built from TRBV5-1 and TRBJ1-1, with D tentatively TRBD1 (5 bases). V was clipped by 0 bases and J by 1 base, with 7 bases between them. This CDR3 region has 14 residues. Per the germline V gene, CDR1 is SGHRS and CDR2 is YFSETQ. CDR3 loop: CASSLAGGNTEAFF. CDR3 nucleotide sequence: TGCGCCAGCAGCTTGGCCGGGGGGAACACTGAAGCTTTCTTT.

DNA for the CDR3: TGTGCCAGCAGCTTCCCCGGACTAGCGGGAGGGCTCTCCTACAATGAGCAGTTCTTC. This translates into CASSFPGLAGGLSYNEQFF. The chain couples TRBV7-2 to TRBJ2-1, with 15 bases aligning to TRBD2. The CDR3 runs 19 residues. V dropped 3 bases and J dropped 0; count of bases not matched to a gene: 6. CDR1 SGHTA and CDR2 FQGNSA come from the germline V gene.

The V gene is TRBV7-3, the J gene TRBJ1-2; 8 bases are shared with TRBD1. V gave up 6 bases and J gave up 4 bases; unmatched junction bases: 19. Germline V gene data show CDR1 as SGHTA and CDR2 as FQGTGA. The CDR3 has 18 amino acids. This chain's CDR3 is CASSPTGTGGERIYGYTF. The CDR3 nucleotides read TGTGCCAGCAGTCCCACCGGGACAGGAGGCGAGAGGATCTATGGCTACACCTTC.

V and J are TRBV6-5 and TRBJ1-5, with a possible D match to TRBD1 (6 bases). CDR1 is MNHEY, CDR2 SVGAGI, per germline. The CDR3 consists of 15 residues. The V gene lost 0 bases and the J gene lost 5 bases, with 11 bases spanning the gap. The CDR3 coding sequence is TGTGCCAGCAGTTACTCAGGGGGGGCAGATCAGCCCCAGCATTTT. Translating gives CASSYSGGADQPQHF.

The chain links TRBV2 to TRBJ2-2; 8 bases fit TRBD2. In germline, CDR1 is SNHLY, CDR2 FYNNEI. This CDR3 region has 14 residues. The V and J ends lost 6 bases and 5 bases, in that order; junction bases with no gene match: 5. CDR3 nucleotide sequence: TGTGCCAGCAGAAATAGCGGGATGACCGGGGAGCTGTTTTTT. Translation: CASRNSGMTGELFF.

The CDR3 DNA sequence: TGTGCCAGCAGTTTATTCGGGGGTTCGGGAAACACCATATATTTT. This sequence encodes CASSLFGGSGNTIYF. The chain is built from TRBV27 and TRBJ1-3; D is possibly TRBD1 (5 bases). The germline V gene encodes CDR1 MNHEY and CDR2 SMNVEV (reference sequence). This CDR3 spans 15 amino acids. The V gene lost 1 base and the J gene lost 4 bases, with 11 bases spanning the gap.

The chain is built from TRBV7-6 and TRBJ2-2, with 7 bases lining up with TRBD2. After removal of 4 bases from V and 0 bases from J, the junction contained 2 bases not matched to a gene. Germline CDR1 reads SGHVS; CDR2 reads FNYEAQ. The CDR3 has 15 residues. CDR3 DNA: TGTGCCAGCAGCTCCGGGACTACGAACACCGGGGAGCTGTTTTTT. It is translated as CASSSGTTNTGELFF. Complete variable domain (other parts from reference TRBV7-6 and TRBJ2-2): GAGVSQSPRYKVTKRGQDVALRCDPISGHVSLYWYRQALGQGPEFLTYFNYEAQQDKSGLPNDRFSAERPEGSISTLTIQRTEQRDSAMYRCASSSGTTNTGELFFGEGSRLTVL.

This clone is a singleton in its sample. The CDR3 sequence is CASSQDFIPGPGNTIYF. In DNA form, the CDR3 reads TGTGCCAGCAGCCAAGACTTCATACCGGGACCCGGAAACACCATATATTTT. The J gene is TRBJ1-3, the V gene TRBV4-2; maybe TRBD1 (5 bases). Trimming removed 0 bases from V and 4 bases from J, with 16 bases in between. Per germline, CDR1 LGHNA and CDR2 YNFKEQ. There are 17 residues in the CDR3.

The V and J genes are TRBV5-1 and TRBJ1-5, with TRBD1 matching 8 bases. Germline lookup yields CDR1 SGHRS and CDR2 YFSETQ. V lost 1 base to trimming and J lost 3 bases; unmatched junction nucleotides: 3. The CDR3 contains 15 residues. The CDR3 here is CASSLQTGDNQPQHF. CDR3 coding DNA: TGCGCCAGCAGCTTGCAGACAGGGGACAATCAGCCCCAGCATTTT.